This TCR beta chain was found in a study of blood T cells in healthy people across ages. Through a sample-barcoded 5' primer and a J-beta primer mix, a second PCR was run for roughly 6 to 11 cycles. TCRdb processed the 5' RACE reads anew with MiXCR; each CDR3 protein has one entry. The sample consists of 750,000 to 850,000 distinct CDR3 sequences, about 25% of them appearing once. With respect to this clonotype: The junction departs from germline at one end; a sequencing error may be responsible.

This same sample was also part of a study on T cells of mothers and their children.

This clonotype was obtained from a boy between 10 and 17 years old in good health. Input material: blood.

The DNA for the CDR3 is TGTGCCAGCAGCTTCCAGGGAGATCAGCCCCAGCATTTT. Residues: CASSFQGDQPQHF. The chain links TRBV4-1 to TRBJ1-5; a weak D match, TRBD1 (5 bases). Germline assignment: CDR1 MGHRA and CDR2 YSYEKL. The CDR3 covers 13 residues.